This TCR beta chain was recovered during a study of blood T cell repertoires in COVID-19. About the research overall: The United States, Italy and Spain supplied acute and convalescent COVID-19 samples. PBMCs, B-cell-depleted T cells, or T cells were the source of the cDNA or gDNA that made up the material.

The junction had 5 bases not matched to a gene; V was cut back by 5 bases and J by 2 bases. Germline loops: CDR1 SEHNR, CDR2 FQNEAQ (reference sequence). The length of the CDR3 is 15 residues. Original methodology: The authors estimated nucleated cell counts from reference gene primer amplification. Sequencing used immunoSEQ multiplex PCR; TCRdb keeps in-frame clones, though not all of them. V and J calls plus clone size are reproduced from that table; the DNA served to infer D and trimming. The data contain roughly 140,000 clones, approximately 91% of them singletons. What was sequenced was peripheral blood. V is TRBV7-9 and J is TRBJ1-5, with 8 bases that match TRBD1. The clonotype comes from a man aged 50-59 years with active or convalescent COVID-19. As DNA, the CDR3 is TGTGCCAGCAGCCCACCGGGACAGGGCAATCAGCCCCAGCATTTT. It specifies CASSPPGQGNQPQHF.